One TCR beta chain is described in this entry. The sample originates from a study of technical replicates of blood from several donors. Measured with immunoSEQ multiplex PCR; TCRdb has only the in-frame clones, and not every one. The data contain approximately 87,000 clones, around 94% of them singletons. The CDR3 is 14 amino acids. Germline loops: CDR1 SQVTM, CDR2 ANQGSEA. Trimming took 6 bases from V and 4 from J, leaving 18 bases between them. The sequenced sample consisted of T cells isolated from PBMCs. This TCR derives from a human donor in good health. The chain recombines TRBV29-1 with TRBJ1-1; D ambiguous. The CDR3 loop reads CSVASLADGTEAFF. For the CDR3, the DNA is TGCAGCGTCGCGTCGCTCGCCGATGGCACTGAAGCTTTCTTT.